A selection of T cell receptor beta chains follows, all from one sample in a study of radiation and T cells in renal cell carcinoma. Produced via immunoSEQ multiplex PCR; TCRdb's table is partial and in-frame only. The sample records 150,000 to 200,000 clones, about 88% being singletons. The input for sequencing was blood, taken from a patient whose treatment included radiotherapy and nephrectomy. The receptors derive from a woman aged 45-65 years with renal cell carcinoma. Each CDR3 is given with its conserved first and last residue. A D gene is named only where the DNA matches it firmly. Clone size appears in some rows only: once, few, many, or a class for an expanded clone.

D	size	V	J	CDR3
NA	once	TRBV7-6	TRBJ1-3	CASSIRDADSGNTIYF
NA	NA	TRBV18	TRBJ2-7	CASSPSTGQVYEQYF
NA	NA	TRBV6-6	TRBJ2-4	CASSYRPGQAKNIQYF
TRBD2	NA	TRBV5-1	TRBJ2-5	CASLSSGGEKTQYF
NA	NA	TRBV18	TRBJ2-1	CASSPVGGGYNEQFF
TRBD1	NA	TRBV19	TRBJ2-7	CASKRDRGTYEQYF
NA	NA	TRBV6-5	TRBJ1-1	CASMRPGSAEAFF
NA	NA	TRBV5-4	TRBJ1-1	CASSGRVTEAFF
NA	NA	TRBV29-1	TRBJ2-7	CSVDDTYEQYF
NA	NA	TRBV27	TRBJ1-5	CACSKVRNQPQHF
TRBD1	once	TRBV30	TRBJ2-7	CAWSVLQGNYEQYF
TRBD1	once	TRBV15	TRBJ2-3	CATSTGGEADTQYF
NA	NA	TRBV7-3	TRBJ2-1	CASSLDFTGSSYNEQFF
TRBD2	NA	TRBV11-3	TRBJ2-5	CASSAGGPQETQYF
TRBD1	NA	TRBV19	TRBJ1-1	CASRSGTGLYKAFF
NA	NA	TRBV10-3	TRBJ1-1	CAISEVGYEAFF
TRBD1	NA	TRBV30	TRBJ1-5	CAWSRDSHSNQPQHF
TRBD1	NA	TRBV5-6	TRBJ2-7	CASSTDRDSYEQYF
NA	NA	TRBV6-5	TRBJ1-4	CASSPPGAEKLFF
NA	NA	TRBV14	TRBJ2-2	CASSQAYGRGTGELFF
NA	NA	TRBV19	TRBJ2-3	CASGTGKADTQYF
NA	once	TRBV7-3	TRBJ2-1	CASSLRSSSYNEQFF
NA	NA	TRBV6-6	TRBJ2-7	CASSYPPGYEQYF
NA	NA	TRBV7-2	TRBJ2-7	CASSPHTAYEQYF
NA	once	TRBV6-5	TRBJ2-7	CASLTGREQYF
TRBD2	NA	TRBV19	TRBJ2-1	CASSLKAGGESNEQFF
NA	NA	TRBV7-9	TRBJ1-3	CASSLESDGRSGNTIYF
TRBD1	few	TRBV15	TRBJ2-1	CATSPTGGGQGFDEQFF
NA	NA	TRBV7-2	TRBJ2-7	CASSLNGGRSSYEQYF
NA	NA	TRBV18	TRBJ1-1	CASSAGRRTEAFF
NA	once	TRBV25-1	TRBJ2-5	CASIQGGQETQYF
NA	NA	TRBV6-6	TRBJ2-7	CASSYHTSRGNEQYF
NA	NA	TRBV6-5	TRBJ2-7	CASSKSGREQYF
NA	NA	TRBV7-2	TRBJ1-2	CASSLGRLDRQNYGYTF
NA	NA	TRBV7-9	TRBJ2-4	CASSLDVGVSTKNIQYF
NA	once	TRBV28	TRBJ1-2	CASKDVRYTF
TRBD1	NA	TRBV7-3	TRBJ1-1	CASSSRTTGAAFF
NA	NA	TRBV11-2	TRBJ2-2	CASSLVGLEWRDTGELFF
NA	NA	TRBV6-5	TRBJ1-5	CASSYAQGNQPQHF
NA	NA	TRBV5-4	TRBJ2-3	CASSSPQGGRDTQYF
TRBD1	NA	TRBV29-1	TRBJ1-5	CSAKGGQGWNQPQHF
NA	few	TRBV20-1	TRBJ1-1	CSARVVGEAFF
TRBD1	NA	TRBV11-2	TRBJ1-4	CASSLGGQGEEKLFF
NA	NA	TRBV11-2	TRBJ1-1	CASSLGQNTEAFF
NA	NA	TRBV25-1	TRBJ1-1	CASSELGLNTEAFF
NA	NA	TRBV4-1	TRBJ1-1	CASSLNRAGNTEAFF
NA	NA	TRBV29-1	TRBJ1-1	CSVFQAPGEAFF
NA	NA	TRBV9	TRBJ1-3	CASSASPQGISGNTIYF
NA	NA	TRBV7-7	TRBJ2-1	CASSLDVMDEQFF
NA	once	TRBV6-1	TRBJ1-4	CASSGEPGHLNEKLFF
NA	NA	TRBV7-2	TRBJ2-2	CASSFGLANTGELFF
TRBD1	NA	TRBV28	TRBJ2-5	CASSSQGTGFRKTQYF
NA	NA	TRBV30	TRBJ2-7	CAFSRGNEQYF
NA	NA	TRBV6-5	TRBJ1-6	CASSFGQNSPLHF
NA	NA	TRBV5-1	TRBJ2-5	CASSPGLFPQETQYF
NA	NA	TRBV7-7	TRBJ1-1	CASSFSENTEAFF
NA	NA	TRBV6-6	TRBJ1-2	CASSYSRDPNYGYTF
TRBD2	NA	TRBV18	TRBJ2-1	CASSPIGLANEQFF